The 27 T cell receptor beta chains presented below share a single source sample, sequenced in a study of technical replicates of blood from several donors. Using immunoSEQ multiplex PCR, the repertoire was profiled, and TCRdb retains in-frame clones only, with some absent. The sample contains approximately 100,000 clones, 96% of which appear only once. Sequencing was carried out using T cells isolated from PBMCs. The receptors here all came from a human donor in good health.

The V gene is TRBV6-1, the J gene TRBJ2-1; 8 bases align to TRBD1. The CDR3 runs to 13 residues. In germline, CDR1 is MNHNS, CDR2 SASEGT. Unmatched junction bases numbered 6, after V lost 2 bases and J lost 12 bases. The CDR3 bases are TGTGCCAGCAGTGAATGGTATGGGACAGGGCAGTTCTTC. Translation: CASSEWYGTGQFF.

V and J are TRBV9 and TRBJ2-1; TRBD2 aligns across 14 bases. V dropped 0 bases and J dropped 8; count of bases not matched to a gene: 10. Germline V gene data show CDR1 as SGDLS and CDR2 as YYNGEE. The CDR3 totals 18 residues. The CDR3, as DNA: TGTGCCAGCAGCGTAGAGGGGACTAGCGGGGGTACCTTGGATGAGCAGTTCTTC. Protein product: CASSVEGTSGGTLDEQFF.

The rearrangement links TRBV28 to TRBJ2-1; 12 positions match TRBD1. The CDR3 has 15 amino acids. Germline CDR1 and CDR2: MDHEN and SYDVKM. The J segment lost 9 bases and the V segment lost 7 bases, leaving 10 bases of the junction unmatched. The CDR3 DNA reads TGTGCCAGCAACCTGGGGGGACAGGGGGCCGCTGAGCAGTTCTTC. Translation: CASNLGGQGAAEQFF.

The chain recombines TRBV5-1 with TRBJ2-5; D may be TRBD1 (8 bases). CDR1 and CDR2 (germline): SGHRS, YFSETQ. This CDR3 region has 15 residues. Trimming removed 0 bases from V and 2 bases from J, with 11 bases in between. CDR3 sequence (DNA): TGCGCCAGCAGCTTGGACAGGGGGGGACAAGAGACCCAGTACTTC. Residues: CASSLDRGGQETQYF.

This chain links TRBV28 with TRBJ1-5, with D perhaps TRBD1 (5 bases). The CDR3 length is 16 residues. CDR1 MDHEN and CDR2 SYDVKM come from the germline V gene. Trimming removed 5 bases at V and 5 bases at J, with 19 bases between. CDR3 bases: TGTGCCAGCAGTCCCACGGGGGGAGGGGACTATCAGCCCCAGCATTTT. Amino acid sequence: CASSPTGGGDYQPQHF.

This rearrangement joins TRBV9 to TRBJ1-1; no clear D. Germline CDR1 and CDR2: SGDLS and YYNGEE. This CDR3 is built from 14 residues. The germline V and J ends were trimmed by 0 bases and 5 bases, with 11 bases remaining between them. CDR3 nucleotide sequence: TGTGCCAGCAGCGTAGCCCCGTCCGAGACTGAAGCTTTCTTT. Its translation: CASSVAPSETEAFF.

The genes are TRBV27 and TRBJ2-1, with 7 bases identical to TRBD1. V lost 1 base and J lost 2; bases outside the gene matches: 2. Germline V gene lookup returns CDR1 MNHEY and CDR2 SMNVEV (reference sequence). CDR3 length equals 15 residues. CDR3 amino acids: CASSLFQGAYNEQFF. CDR3 DNA: TGTGCCAGCAGTTTATTTCAGGGGGCCTACAATGAGCAGTTCTTC.

V usage is TRBV5-1 and J usage is TRBJ1-2; D unresolved. Deletions cut 4 bases from V and 2 bases from J, with 15 bases between. Germline CDR1 is SGHRS and CDR2 is YFSETQ. This CDR3 has 15 amino acids. The CDR3 region has the DNA TGCGCCAGCAGCGTGGTCGGGGAGGCAAACTATGGCTACACCTTC. It specifies CASSVVGEANYGYTF.

V is TRBV28 and J is TRBJ1-3; D might be TRBD1 (6 bases). The CDR3 has 14 residues. V was trimmed by 6 bases and J by 1 base, leaving 10 bases between them. Germline lookup yields CDR1 MDHEN and CDR2 SYDVKM. The CDR3 nucleotides read TGTGCCAGCAGAACCAGGGGATCTGGAAACACCATATATTTT. Protein sequence: CASRTRGSGNTIYF.

The chain links TRBV25-1 to TRBJ1-1, with D unresolved. The CDR3 extends over 16 amino acids. Germline V gene data show CDR1 as MGHDK and CDR2 as SYGVNS. Deletions cut 4 bases from V and 0 bases from J, with 15 bases between. In DNA, the CDR3 is TGTGCCAGCAGTGGAGTACGAGGGCTTATGAACACTGAAGCTTTCTTT. Translated: CASSGVRGLMNTEAFF.

The chain combines TRBV7-9 with TRBJ1-2; 10 nucleotides agree with TRBD1. The CDR3 runs to 18 residues. CDR1 and CDR2 (germline): SEHNR, FQNEAQ (reference sequence). V shed 1 base and J 12 bases; nucleotides not matched to a gene: 20. The CDR3 protein is CASSLVLSDRGRPLYHTF. CDR3 coding DNA: TGTGCCAGCAGCTTAGTATTATCCGACAGGGGGCGACCTCTTTACCACACCTTC.

CDR3 protein: CASTSRGIQSGYTF. The DNA of the CDR3 is TGTGCCAGTACTTCCCGGGGGATTCAGTCTGGCTACACCTTC. The rearrangement uses TRBV19 and TRBJ1-2; the D gene is possibly TRBD1 (5 bases). The ends were cut back, 7 bases at V and 7 bases at J, with 19 bases in the middle. CDR1 is LNHDA and CDR2 is SQIVND in the germline V gene (reference sequence). CDR3 length: 14 residues.

The V and J genes are TRBV6-5 and TRBJ1-1; no firm D call. The germline V and J ends were trimmed by 6 bases and 0 bases, with 14 bases remaining between them. The CDR3 contains 15 residues. Germline V gene sequence: CDR1 MNHEY, CDR2 SVGAGI. In DNA, the CDR3 is TGTGCCAGCAGCCCCATGGGCAGGATGAACACTGAAGCTTTCTTT. Protein sequence: CASSPMGRMNTEAFF.

The rearrangement joins TRBV29-1 to TRBJ1-1, with TRBD1 as a possible D gene (5 bases). The ends were cut back, 0 bases at V and 7 bases at J, with 12 bases in the middle. There are 13 residues in the CDR3. Germline assignment: CDR1 SQVTM and CDR2 ANQGSEA. This CDR3 reads CSVEDGGGYEAFF. The CDR3 coding sequence is TGCAGCGTTGAAGACGGGGGGGGTTATGAAGCTTTCTTT.

J is TRBJ2-1 and V is TRBV5-1; D may be TRBD2 (6 bases). Between the trimmed V and J ends, which lost 4 bases and 3 bases, there was a span of 17 bases. Germline loops: CDR1 SGHRS, CDR2 YFSETQ. This CDR3 comprises 16 residues. The DNA of the CDR3 is TGCGCCAGCAGCCTCAACGGAGCGGGCCTCTACAATGAGCAGTTCTTC. Translating it yields CASSLNGAGLYNEQFF.

The rearrangement uses TRBV11-2 and TRBJ2-7; 10 bases agree with TRBD2. J was trimmed by 1 base and V by 5 bases; bases with no gene match: 5. CDR3 length: 15 residues. The germline V gene encodes CDR1 SGHAT and CDR2 FQNNGV. The CDR3 DNA reads as TGTGCCAGCAGCATGACTAGCGGGCCTTCCTACGAGCAGTACTTC. It is translated as CASSMTSGPSYEQYF.

The genes are TRBV15 and TRBJ2-1; 7 bases are a match to TRBD2. The trim removed 2 bases at V and 0 bases at J, leaving 4 bases unmatched. Germline V gene data show CDR1 as LNHNV and CDR2 as YYDKDF (reference sequence). The CDR3 is 16 residues long. CDR3 bases: TGTGCCACCAGCAGAACAACTAGCGACTCCTACAATGAGCAGTTCTTC. It is translated as CATSRTTSDSYNEQFF.

V is TRBV15 and J is TRBJ2-7; D might be TRBD2 (6 bases). The V end was cut by 3 bases, the J end by 6 bases, with 18 bases between. The CDR3 is made up of 15 amino acids. Germline lookup yields CDR1 LNHNV and CDR2 YYDKDF (reference sequence). Here the CDR3 DNA reads TGTGCCACCAGCAGGACGGTAGGGCTAGCGATCGAGCAGTACTTC. Translation: CATSRTVGLAIEQYF.

This clone was seen a single time. The chain employs TRBV28 and TRBJ2-2; D is ambiguous. CDR1 MDHEN and CDR2 SYDVKM come from the germline V gene. The CDR3 runs to 13 residues. V shed 2 bases and J shed 5 bases, with 6 bases lying between them. CDR3 DNA sequence: TGTGCCAGCAGTTTACGTGTTACCGGGGAGCTGTTTTTT. It yields the protein CASSLRVTGELFF.

This rearrangement joins TRBV7-8 to TRBJ2-7; 10 bases match TRBD1. Trimming at V came to 1 base and at J to 3 bases, leaving 6 bases not matched to a gene. Germline V gives CDR1 SGHVS, CDR2 FQNEAQ. This CDR3 is built from 16 residues. CDR3 residues: CASSLEPGQGLYEQYF. CDR3 sequence (DNA): TGTGCCAGCAGCTTAGAGCCGGGACAGGGGCTCTACGAGCAGTACTTC.

This clone was observed a single time. V and J are TRBV7-8 and TRBJ2-2, with 13 bases identical to TRBD2. Germline trimming cut 4 bases from V and 0 bases from J; bases unmatched to any gene: 11. The V gene's germline CDR1 is SGHVS and CDR2 FQNEAQ. The CDR3 is 20 residues long. DNA for the CDR3: TGTGCCAGCAGCTCCCGACAACTAGCGGGAGGGATAACGAACACCGGGGAGCTGTTTTTT. Translated, it gives CASSSRQLAGGITNTGELFF.

The chain links TRBV11-3 to TRBJ2-1; 13 bases agree with TRBD2. V lost 5 bases and J lost 12; bases outside the gene matches: 7. Looked up from germline, CDR1 is SGHNT and CDR2 is YENEEA. The CDR3 runs 14 residues. The CDR3 sequence is CASSPTSGGGGQFF. In DNA form, the CDR3 reads TGTGCCAGCAGCCCTACTAGCGGGGGGGGAGGGCAGTTCTTC.

The genes are TRBV5-6 and TRBJ2-7; 9 bases fit TRBD1. CDR3 length equals 15 residues. Trimming cost V 3 bases and J 4 bases; bases outside gene matches: 8. The germline CDR1 and CDR2 sequences are SGHDT and YYEEEE. The CDR3 sequence: CASSWATGGDYEQYF. The CDR3 DNA follows: TGTGCCAGCAGCTGGGCTACAGGGGGCGATTACGAGCAGTACTTC.

V gene TRBV2 combines with J gene TRBJ2-7, with a possible D match to TRBD2 (6 bases). V was clipped by 1 base and J by 3 bases, with 13 bases between them. Per the germline V gene, CDR1 is SNHLY and CDR2 is FYNNEI. This CDR3 has 15 amino acids. The CDR3 DNA follows: TGTGCCAGCAGTGAAGAGGGGACTTCCGGCTACGAGCAGTACTTC. It specifies CASSEEGTSGYEQYF.

This clone was found once. The chain carries TRBV9 and TRBJ2-2, with D possibly being TRBD1 (5 bases). Germline V gene lookup returns CDR1 SGDLS and CDR2 YYNGEE. Trimming removed 1 base from V and 0 bases from J, with 13 bases in between. The CDR3 is 17 amino acids. CDR3 region: CASSVFRGPANTGELFF. The CDR3 nucleotides read TGTGCCAGCAGCGTATTTAGGGGCCCCGCGAACACCGGGGAGCTGTTTTTT.

As regards this clone: The junction does not match germline at one end; this may be a read error. V usage is TRBV7-7 and J usage is TRBJ2-7; 8 positions agree with TRBD1. Germline loops: CDR1 SSHAT, CDR2 FNYEAQ (reference sequence). The CDR3 totals 15 residues. This CDR3 is CASSLRTGTSYEQYF. The CDR3 DNA sequence: TGTGCTAGCAGCTTAAGGACAGGGACCTCCTACGAGCAGTACTTC.

The chain links TRBV28 to TRBJ1-2; tentative D call: TRBD1 (5 bases). The V and J ends lost 5 bases and 0 bases respectively, with 10 bases between them. The CDR3 consists of 14 residues. From germline, CDR1 is MDHEN and CDR2 SYDVKM. CDR3 sequence (DNA): TGTGCCAGCAGTGTCGGGGGAACTAACTATGGCTACACCTTC. Residues: CASSVGGTNYGYTF.